One and the same sample provided the 2 T cell receptor beta chains below, sequenced in a study of T-cell memory formation after mild COVID-19. TCRdb re-called the 5' RACE reads with MiXCR, one entry per CDR3 protein. This sample has roughly 560,000 distinct CDR3 sequences, with around 21% found just once. Specimen: PBMCs or a T cell subset sorted from them (not recorded which). These TCRs come from an adult woman who had mild COVID-19 (a few samples of this study predate the infection). Cell type and time point are not known.

This chain connects TRBV5-5 to TRBJ1-2, with D perhaps matching TRBD1 (5 bases). Trimming cost V 0 bases and J 8 bases, with 17 bases left between them. This CDR3 region has 15 residues. Germline-derived CDR1 and CDR2 are SGHKS and YYEKEE (reference sequence). For the CDR3, the DNA is TGTGCCAGCAGCTTGGCCGAATCAGGGTTAGGAGGCTACACCTTC. Residues: CASSLAESGLGGYTF.

This clonotype was picked up a small number of times. The V gene is TRBV12-3 or TRBV12-4, the J gene TRBJ2-1; the match to TRBD2 covers 10 bases. With 4 bases clipped from V and 7 bases from J, the junction kept 13 bases outside the gene matches. The CDR3 is 17 residues long. The CDR3: CASSSPALAGVGNEQFF. The CDR3 coding sequence is TGTGCCAGCAGTTCCCCAGCGCTAGCGGGAGTGGGAAATGAGCAGTTCTTC.